This T cell receptor (beta chain) is drawn from a study of early T cells in non-severe SARS-CoV-2 infection. Across the whole study: Whole-blood bulk RNA, unsorted, was sequenced, and chains were unpaired. Study-wide results and caveats: VDJdb-based matching was biased toward anti-spike CD8 responses and missed private and CD4 specificities.

A few counts support this clonotype. The antigen remains unidentified. Each cDNA molecule carried a unique molecular identifier. Each CDR3 protein gets one entry after TCRdb re-called the 5' RACE reads with MiXCR. This sample has tens of thousands of distinct CDR3 sequences, with 9% to 15% found just once. V was pared by 10 bases and J by 4 bases, with 20 bases between. Germline CDR1 is LNHDA and CDR2 is SQIVND (reference sequence). The CDR3 is 15 amino acids. The receptor was isolated from an adult who was a healthcare worker with PCR-confirmed SARS-CoV-2 infection or an uninfected control (not recorded which). This sequence joins TRBV19 and TRBJ1-5; D not certain. Sequenced sample: whole blood. CDR3 nucleotide sequence: TGTGCCACCACCAACCTTACAGTTCTTAATCAGCCCCAGCATTTT. Translation: CATTNLTVLNQPQHF.